The 5 T cell receptor beta chains below were found in one sample sequenced in a study of early T cells in non-severe SARS-CoV-2 infection. TCRdb ran MiXCR on the 5' RACE reads and lists one entry per CDR3 protein. In the table there are approximately 73,000 distinct CDR3 sequences, around 11% of which are singletons. The sequencing sample was made of whole blood. The receptors derive from an adult who was a healthcare worker with PCR-confirmed SARS-CoV-2 infection or an uninfected control (not recorded which).

This chain joins TRBV5-1 and TRBJ2-5; D is unclear. CDR3 size: 13 residues. Germline CDR1 is SGHRS and CDR2 is YFSETQ. Trimming removed 0 bases at V and 3 bases at J, with 6 bases between. Here the CDR3 DNA reads TGCGCCAGCAGCTTGGCCCCGGAAGAGACCCAGTACTTC. Its protein is CASSLAPEETQYF.

This clonotype has at least ten counts. The rearrangement uses TRBV5-1 and TRBJ2-7; possible D gene TRBD1, 6 bases. The CDR3 runs to 14 residues. Germline V gene lookup returns CDR1 SGHRS and CDR2 YFSETQ. The germline V and J ends were trimmed by 0 bases and 2 bases, with 9 bases remaining between them. Here the CDR3 DNA reads TGCGCCAGCAGCTTGGAGGACAGTACCTACGAGCAGTACTTC. Amino acids: CASSLEDSTYEQYF.

The V gene is TRBV20-1, the J gene TRBJ2-3; TRBD1 might be the D (6 bases). This CDR3 is 15 amino acids long. The V end lost 6 bases, the J end lost 0 bases, and 16 bases lay between the germline ends. CDR1 is DFQATT and CDR2 is SNEGSKA in the germline V gene (reference sequence). CDR3 bases: TGCAGTGCAATAAGCCCCCAGGGGAGCACAGATACGCAGTATTTT. Protein product: CSAISPQGSTDTQYF.

This clonotype has more than one count but fewer than ten. The chain recombines TRBV12-5 with TRBJ2-7; a weak D match, TRBD2 (5 bases). V lost 2 bases and J lost 5, with 16 bases in between. CDR1 and CDR2 (germline): LGHNT, FRNRAP. This CDR3 spans 15 amino acids. This CDR3 is CASGLPRGRIHEQYF. CDR3 nucleotide sequence: TGTGCTAGTGGTTTGCCACGGGGTCGAATTCACGAGCAGTACTTC.

This clonotype was detected many times. V is TRBV20-1 and J is TRBJ1-3; TRBD1 is a possible D gene (6 bases). This CDR3 region has 16 residues. Germline V gene lookup returns CDR1 DFQATT and CDR2 SNEGSKA (reference sequence). The germline V and J ends were trimmed by 4 bases and 0 bases, with 16 bases remaining between them. In nucleotides, the CDR3 is TGCAGTGCTACCCCCGGGACAACCTACTCTGGAAACACCATATATTTT. Amino acid sequence: CSATPGTTYSGNTIYF.